Listed below are T cell receptor beta chains from one sample, sequenced in a study of metastatic and nonmetastatic thyroid tumors. TCRdb re-analyzed the PCR reads using MiXCR. The sample records some 35,000 clones, less than 40% being singletons. The sample taken for sequencing was tumor tissue. The origin of the receptors is a female donor with papillary thyroid cancer or a benign thyroid nodule (not recorded which). Some clones in this sample may be carry-over from other donors' samples. Each CDR3 is given with its conserved first and last residue.

v_gene,j_gene,CDR3aa
TRBV20-1,TRBJ2-2,CSARAGGNTGELFF
TRBV24-1,TRBJ2-3,CATSDVKGTDTQYF
TRBV11-1,TRBJ2-1,CASSSNQRQYEQFF
TRBV24-1,TRBJ2-7,CATGDGSYEQYF
TRBV24-1,TRBJ2-2,CATSDLAENTGELFF
TRBV6-1,TRBJ1-3,CASSEMVLSGNTIYF
TRBV27,TRBJ1-5,CASSTTESNQPQHF
TRBV27,TRBJ1-6,CASSRTGSSPLHF
TRBV30,TRBJ1-2,CAWRRTGRYGYTF
TRBV7-6,TRBJ1-1,CATLTGDSLMNTEAFF
TRBV24-1,TRBJ1-2,CATSDRQRGYTF